This T cell receptor (beta chain) comes out of a study of CXCR3-negative and CXCR3-positive naive CD8 T cells. A note on this clonotype: The antigen is undetermined.

General observations from the study: Naive subsets showed comparable surface CD5, and TCR interaction strength was also inferred from TRB CDR3 physicochemistry. Both of the naive subsets showed about the same high diversity, but memory CD8+ cells had much less. CXCR3-positive naive cells had TRB CDR3s that were more hydrophobic than CXCR3-negative naive cells had.

Germline V gives CDR1 SGHRS, CDR2 YFSETQ. CDR3 length: 14 amino acids. Through 5' RACE with UMI labels, the TRB cDNA libraries were prepared. TCRdb reworked the 5' RACE reads into one entry per CDR3 protein, no DNA. There are roughly 130,000 distinct CDR3 sequences in the sample, with under 0.75% held by the top ten. V is TRBV5-1 and J is TRBJ1-1. The receptor was derived from a human donor in good health. Some clones in this sample may be carry-over from other donors' samples. The specimen sequenced was naive CXCR3+ CD8+ T cells from blood. The subset is: CD45RO-CCR7+CD27+CD95- naive CD8+ T cells expressing CXCR3 (TNR3+). CDR3 sequence: CASSDRRGLTEAFF.